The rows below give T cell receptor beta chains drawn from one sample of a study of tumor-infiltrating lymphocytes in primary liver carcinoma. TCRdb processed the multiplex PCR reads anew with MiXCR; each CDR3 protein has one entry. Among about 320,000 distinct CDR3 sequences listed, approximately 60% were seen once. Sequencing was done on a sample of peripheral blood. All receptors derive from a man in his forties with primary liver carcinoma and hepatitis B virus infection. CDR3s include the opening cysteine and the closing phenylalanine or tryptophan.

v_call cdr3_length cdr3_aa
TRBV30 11 CAWTEGYTQYF
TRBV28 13 CASSFLVTGELFF
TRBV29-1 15 CSIPGQGTWKTEQFF
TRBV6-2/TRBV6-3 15 CASSLWTGRKDEQFF
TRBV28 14 CASSSGTYTGELFF
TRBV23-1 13 CASTPESGETQYF
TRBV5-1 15 CASSSDGQSILEAFF
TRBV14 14 CASSQFLSTGELFF
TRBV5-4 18 CASSPNRARKGSTDKQYF
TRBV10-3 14 CAISARDSPYEQYF
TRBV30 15 CAWSAPGGGNQPQHF
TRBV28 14 CASLGGRKRSEQFF
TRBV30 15 CAWSRDRGSNQPQHF
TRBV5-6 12 CASSWATDTQYF
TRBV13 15 CASSLPADWNEEQYF
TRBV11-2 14 CASSSSGPGEKPFF
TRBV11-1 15 CADSDSSTSYNKQFF
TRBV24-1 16 CATSDQDRDRGNEQFF
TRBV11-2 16 CASSLEAGGGNTESFF
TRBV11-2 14 CVSWFSADHNEQFF
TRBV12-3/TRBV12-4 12 CASSQGIYGYTF
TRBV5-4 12 CASNMFLETQYF
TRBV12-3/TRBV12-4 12 CASTRQTGELFF
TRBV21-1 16 CASSPESPYSNQPQHF
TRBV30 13 CAWGVERFQPQHF